This TCR beta chain was observed in a study of T cell changes during pregnancy in multiple sclerosis. Only in-frame clones appear in the TCRdb table, and some are missing; sequencing was by immunoSEQ multiplex PCR. Of more than 35,000 clones in the sample, just over 90% are singletons; the top ten hold 0.35% to 0.45%. The specimen was CD4+ T cells from peripheral blood mononuclear cells, collected in the third trimester of pregnancy. This receptor was taken from a female donor in good health, enrolled as a control in a pregnancy study.

DNA of the CDR3: TGTGCCACCGCGGGGTCTTACACAGATACGCAGTATTTT. This gives the protein CATAGSYTDTQYF. This rearrangement joins TRBV6-5 to TRBJ2-3; a possible D gene is TRBD2 (6 bases). Trimming removed 10 bases from V and 2 bases from J, with 13 bases in between. Germline CDR1 MNHEY, CDR2 SVGAGI. The CDR3 is made up of 13 amino acids.